The source of this TCR beta chain is a study of blood T cell repertoires in COVID-19. Study context: In each case, the material was cDNA or gDNA derived from T cells, B-cell-depleted T cells, or PBMCs.

Sequencing used immunoSEQ multiplex PCR; TCRdb keeps in-frame clones, though not all of them. The repertoire includes approximately 300,000 clones, roughly 90% of them detected once, and around 3.9% sits in the top ten. Unmatched junction bases numbered 7, after V lost 4 bases and J lost 3 bases. CDR3 length equals 15 residues. Germline assignment: CDR1 SGHVS and CDR2 FNYEAQ. The source of this sequence is a woman younger than 45 who had been exposed to COVID-19. This chain joins TRBV7-6 and TRBJ2-7; 9 bases are a match to TRBD2. Sequencing used PBMCs or T cells enriched from blood (not recorded which). CDR3 amino acids: CASSSASGALYEQYF. The CDR3 DNA follows: TGTGCCAGCAGCTCGGCTAGCGGGGCCCTCTACGAGCAGTACTTC.